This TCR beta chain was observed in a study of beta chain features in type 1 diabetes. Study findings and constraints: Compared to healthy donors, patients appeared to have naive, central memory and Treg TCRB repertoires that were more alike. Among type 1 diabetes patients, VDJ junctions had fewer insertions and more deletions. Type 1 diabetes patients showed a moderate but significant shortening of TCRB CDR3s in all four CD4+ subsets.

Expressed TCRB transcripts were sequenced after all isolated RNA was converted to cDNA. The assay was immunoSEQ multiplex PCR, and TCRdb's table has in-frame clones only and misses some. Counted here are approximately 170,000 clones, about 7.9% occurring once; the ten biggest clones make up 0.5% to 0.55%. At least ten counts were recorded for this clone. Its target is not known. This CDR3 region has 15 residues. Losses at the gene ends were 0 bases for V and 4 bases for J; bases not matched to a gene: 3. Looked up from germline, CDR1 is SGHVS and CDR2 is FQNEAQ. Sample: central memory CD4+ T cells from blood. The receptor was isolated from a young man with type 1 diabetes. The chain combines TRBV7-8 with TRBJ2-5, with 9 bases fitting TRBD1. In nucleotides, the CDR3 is TGTGCCAGCAGCTTAGCCCCGGGACAGGGAGAGACCCAGTACTTC. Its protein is CASSLAPGQGETQYF.